The T cell receptor (beta chain) under discussion was sequenced for a study of blood T cell repertoires in COVID-19. Study at large: Samples of COVID-19 (acute and convalescent) were obtained from the United States, Italy and Spain. T cells, B-cell-depleted T cells, or PBMCs provided the cDNA or gDNA that served as material.

The CDR3 is made up of 15 amino acids. Germline loops: CDR1 MNHNY, CDR2 SVGAGI (reference sequence). Trimming left V 0 bases short and J 2 bases short, with 7 bases between. As processed by the authors: Estimated nucleated cell counts came from reference gene primer amplification. This table comes from immunoSEQ multiplex PCR, and its TCRdb copy is limited to in-frame clones, with some not included. V and J calls and clone size are copied from that table; D and trimming were computed from the DNA. The sample yields approximately 150,000 clones, over 85% seen once. The rearrangement joins TRBV6-6 to TRBJ2-2; D not certain. This receptor was taken from a human donor in a cohort sampled during active COVID-19. The sample was peripheral blood. The DNA of the CDR3 is TGTGCCAGCAGTTACTCTGCCAGTAACACCGGGGAGCTGTTTTTT. It yields the protein CASSYSASNTGELFF.